One and the same sample provided the 8 T cell receptor beta chains below, sequenced in a study of cytomegalovirus exposure and HLA in healthy donors. Primers included in the PCR were 60 Vbeta and 13 Jbeta primers. Data came from immunoSEQ multiplex PCR; TCRdb stores just in-frame clones and leaves some out. This table holds around 170,000 clones, approximately 80% found once. Material: PBMCs. Source of these receptors: a man aged 18 to 30 in good health and CMV-seronegative.

J is TRBJ2-3 and V is TRBV30; TRBD2 agrees at 13 bases. V lost 1 base to trimming and J lost 6 bases; unmatched junction nucleotides: 10. This CDR3 is built from 17 residues. From germline, CDR1 is GTSNPN and CDR2 SVGIG (reference sequence). The CDR3 protein is CAWSEGKLAGGPDTQYF. The CDR3 DNA reads as TGTGCCTGGAGTGAGGGGAAACTAGCGGGAGGGCCGGATACGCAGTATTTT.

V usage is TRBV2 and J usage is TRBJ2-1, with 10 nucleotides matching TRBD1. With 7 bases clipped from V and 3 bases from J, the junction kept 6 bases outside the gene matches. This CDR3 spans 15 amino acids. Germline CDR1 is SNHLY and CDR2 is FYNNEI. CDR3 amino acids: CASTQDRGGYNEQFF. CDR3 nucleotide sequence: TGTGCCAGCACCCAGGACAGGGGGGGCTACAATGAGCAGTTCTTC.

This clone appeared a single time. V usage is TRBV5-6 and J usage is TRBJ2-3; 11 nucleotides align to TRBD2. The CDR3 is made up of 18 amino acids. Trimming removed 5 bases from V and 2 bases from J; junction bases left unmatched: 13. Per germline, CDR1 SGHDT and CDR2 YYEEEE. The CDR3 DNA sequence: TGTGCCAGCAGAGGACTAGCGGGTTATACCTTAACCACAGATACGCAGTATTTT. This gives the protein CASRGLAGYTLTTDTQYF.

The V call is TRBV9, the J call TRBJ2-1; weak D call: TRBD1 (6 bases). Trimming removed 3 bases at V and 2 bases at J, with 12 bases between. Germline-derived CDR1 and CDR2 are SGDLS and YYNGEE. The CDR3 has 15 amino acids. The CDR3 here is CASSEDGQTYNEQFF. CDR3 sequence (DNA): TGTGCCAGCAGCGAGGACGGACAGACCTACAATGAGCAGTTCTTC. Complete variable domain (other parts from reference TRBV9 and TRBJ2-1): DSGVTQTPKHLITATGQRVTLRCSPRSGDLSVYWYQQSLDQGLQFLIQYYNGEERAKGNILERFSAQQFPDLHSELNLSSLELGDSALYFCASSEDGQTYNEQFFGPGTRLTVL.

The chain recombines TRBV19 with TRBJ1-1; no firm D call. Germline V gene data show CDR1 as LNHDA and CDR2 as SQIVND (reference sequence). The CDR3 has 13 amino acids. V was cut by 7 bases and J by 1 base, with 10 bases left in between. The CDR3 nucleotides read TGTGCCAGTAAGGACTTCCAGAACACTGAAGCTTTCTTT. This encodes CASKDFQNTEAFF.

The table lists this clone with a few counts. The V call is TRBV11-2, the J call TRBJ2-5, with D tentatively TRBD2 (5 bases). Trimming cost V 7 bases and J 5 bases, with 14 bases left between them. The germline CDR1 and CDR2 sequences are SGHAT and FQNNGV. CDR3 length: 13 residues. In DNA, the CDR3 is TGTGCCAGCACCTCCACCCCGGGGGAGACCCAGTACTTC. It yields the protein CASTSTPGETQYF.

This rearrangement joins TRBV30 to TRBJ2-1, with 13 positions matching TRBD2. The junction had 3 bases not matched to a gene; V was cut back by 3 bases and J by 10 bases. The CDR3 is 13 residues long. Per the germline V gene, CDR1 is GTSNPN and CDR2 is SVGIG (reference sequence). CDR3 region: CAWSPGLAGEQFF. In DNA, the CDR3 is TGTGCCTGGAGCCCGGGACTAGCGGGAGAGCAGTTCTTC.

V usage is TRBV5-1 and J usage is TRBJ2-5; the D is unclear. CDR3 size: 13 residues. Germline V CDR1 and CDR2: SGHRS, YFSETQ. Trimming removed 2 bases from V and 0 bases from J, with 5 bases in between. For the CDR3, the DNA is TGCGCCAGCAGCTTACAGTACCAAGAGACCCAGTACTTC. This sequence encodes CASSLQYQETQYF.